The source of this T cell receptor beta chain is a study of regulatory T cells in long-lasting Graves disease. Findings and limits, study-wide: Favoring TRBV28, TRBJ1-2 and TRBJ2-5 was a feature seen in persistent disease. Samples came from peripheral blood alone, without thyroid tissue.

Investigators prepared the TCR beta libraries by applying iRepertoire HTBI primers and Arm-PCR of CDR3 regions. Source study methods: Taken together, the samples had around 60 TRBV and more than 12 TRBJ segments identified. TCRdb redid the calling of the multiplex PCR reads with MiXCR, one entry per CDR3 protein. TCRdb assigned the V and J calls; the authors' analysis was not used. This sample has approximately 470,000 distinct CDR3 sequences; less than 25% occur once, and the top ten carry roughly 8%. A note on this clonotype: Its antigen is unidentified.

The time point is: persistent/refractory GD, antithyroid drugs over 5 years with positive TRAb. TCR sequences were obtained from RNA taken from PBMCs. American Thyroid Association guidelines were used to diagnose Graves' disease. With 2 bases removed from V and 2 bases from J, the gap between germline ends came to 13 bases. Germline V gives CDR1 GTSNPN, CDR2 SVGIG (reference sequence). The CDR3 is 15 amino acids. This specimen consisted of peripheral blood mononuclear cells (PBMCs), obtained when the disease was refractory, from a patient treated with antithyroid drugs. This chain connects TRBV30 to TRBJ1-5, with D tentatively TRBD1 (6 bases). The sequence derives from a female donor with Graves disease. This chain's CDR3 is CAWSPRGGGNQPQHF. CDR3 coding DNA: TGTGCCTGGAGTCCCCGAGGGGGGGGCAATCAGCCCCAGCATTTT.